Below are 5 T cell receptor beta chains sequenced from a single sample in a study of shared clonotypes between healthy human individuals. TCRdb's table, derived via immunoSEQ multiplex PCR, lists solely in-frame clones and lacks some. The sample contains around 1.4 million clones, around 98.5% of which appear only once. Sequenced material: naive CD4+ T cells sorted from blood. This sample's subset: CD45RA+ positively selected. The receptors here all came from a man in his thirties or forties in good health.

As for this clone: One end of the junction varies from germline; a read error may be responsible. The gene calls are TRBV2 and TRBJ2-7; no firm D call. CDR3 length: 13 amino acids. Looked up from germline, CDR1 is SNHLY and CDR2 is FYNNEI. The CDR3 loop is CASGDILYSEQYF. CDR3 bases: TGTGCCAGCGGTGACATTCTCTATTCCGAGCAGTACTTC.

This rearrangement joins TRBV15 to TRBJ1-2, with D possibly TRBD1 on 6 matching bases. The CDR3 runs 15 residues. The germline V gene encodes CDR1 LNHNV and CDR2 YYDKDF (reference sequence). V was trimmed by 3 bases and J by 6 bases, leaving 17 bases between them. CDR3 in amino acids: CATSSPGGARDGYTF. In DNA form, the CDR3 reads TGTGCCACCAGCAGCCCGGGGGGGGCTCGGGATGGCTACACCTTC.

The V and J genes are TRBV18 and TRBJ1-1; D perhaps matches TRBD1 (6 bases). The CDR3 extends over 15 amino acids. Per germline, CDR1 KGHSH and CDR2 LQKENI. The V end lost 2 bases, the J end lost 3 bases, and 13 bases lay between the germline ends. CDR3 sequence: CASSPEQGIYTEAFF. CDR3 in DNA: TGTGCCAGCTCACCAGAACAGGGTATCTACACTGAAGCTTTCTTT.

The chain recombines TRBV18 with TRBJ2-5; the match to TRBD2 covers 7 bases. CDR1 and CDR2 from the germline V gene are KGHSH and LQKENI. The CDR3 has 15 residues. J gave up 5 bases and V 1 base, and 7 bases lay outside the gene matches. CDR3 nucleotide sequence: TGTGCCAGCTCACCACTCCCCCGGGGGGTCGAGACCCAGTACTTC. Its translation: CASSPLPRGVETQYF.

This chain uses TRBV30 with TRBJ2-3; 7 positions agree with TRBD2. Germline V gene lookup returns CDR1 GTSNPN and CDR2 SVGIG (reference sequence). V was pared by 1 base and J by 8 bases, with 21 bases of the junction left unmatched. The CDR3 length is 18 residues. CDR3 in amino acids: CAWSGPQKAGPTYGTQYF. In DNA form, the CDR3 reads TGTGCCTGGAGTGGCCCTCAAAAAGCGGGGCCAACCTACGGTACGCAGTATTTT.